This TCR beta chain came from a study of cytomegalovirus exposure and HLA in healthy donors. Study-level results: In a later analysis, at a false discovery rate of 0.05, under 20,000 TCR beta sequences matched HLA alleles.

PCR primers comprised 60 Vbeta and 13 Jbeta primers. The table came from immunoSEQ multiplex PCR; TCRdb's copy has only in-frame clones and leaves some out. The data hold 100,000 to 150,000 clones, with 75% to 85% observed a single time. On this clone: Its antigen is not identified.

Sample: PBMCs. The sequence was collected from a man aged 50 to 59 in good health and CMV-seronegative.

Here the CDR3 DNA reads TGTGCCAGTAGTCCCCGGGGGGTCTTCACCGGGGAGCTGTTTTTT. Amino acids: CASSPRGVFTGELFF. This rearrangement joins TRBV19 to TRBJ2-2, with 7 bases lining up with TRBD2. Germline CDR1 and CDR2: LNHDA and SQIVND (reference sequence). The CDR3 runs 15 residues. V dropped 5 bases and J dropped 4; count of bases not matched to a gene: 7.